Presented here are 5 T cell receptor beta chains from one specimen sequenced in a study of T-cell reconstitution after alpha-beta-depleted transplantation in children. It was with unique molecular identifiers that the TCRbeta library was prepared. TCRdb independently ran MiXCR on the PCR reads; one entry per CDR3 protein. The sample includes over 3,000 distinct CDR3 sequences, over 10% of them seen just once. The input for sequencing was PBMCs, mostly from graft donor cells, taken 360 days after TCRalphabeta/CD19-depleted stem cell transplant. These receptors originate from a patient under 10 years old who had a stem cell transplant for inherited bone marrow failure, so the T cells may come from the graft donor.

This clonotype has at least ten counts. The CDR3 DNA is TGCGCCAGCAGTCGGACTAGCGGGGGCGCAGGCTCCTACAATGAGCAGTTCTTC. Translating it yields CASSRTSGGAGSYNEQFF. V gene TRBV4-1 combines with J gene TRBJ2-1; TRBD2 matches 13 bases. The V and J ends lost 6 bases and 0 bases, in that order; junction bases with no gene match: 8. This CDR3 spans 18 amino acids. CDR1 and CDR2 (germline): MGHRA, YSYEKL.

Many counts were recorded for this clonotype. The genes are TRBV28 and TRBJ2-1; 8 bases match TRBD2. This CDR3 has 15 residues. V was clipped by 6 bases and J by 4 bases; unmatched bases: 8. The germline V gene encodes CDR1 MDHEN and CDR2 SYDVKM. The CDR3 here is CASRMSGTSYNEQFF. The CDR3 coding sequence is TGTGCCAGCAGAATGTCCGGGACTAGTTACAATGAGCAGTTCTTC. The complete variable domain, with remaining parts taken from reference TRBV28 and TRBJ2-1, reads DVKVTQSSRYLVKRTGEKVFLECVQDMDHENMFWYRQDPGLGLRLIYFSYDVKMKEKGDIPEGYSVSREKKERFSLILESASTNQTSMYLCASRMSGTSYNEQFFGPGTRLTVL.

Many counts were recorded for this clonotype. The V gene is TRBV7-9, the J gene TRBJ1-2; maybe TRBD1 (6 bases). The CDR3 totals 13 residues. CDR1 is SEHNR, CDR2 FQNEAQ, per germline (reference sequence). Trimming removed 7 bases from V and 5 bases from J, with 14 bases in between. CDR3 residues: CASTDQGSYGYTF. The CDR3 DNA reads TGTGCCAGCACCGATCAGGGGTCTTATGGCTACACCTTC.

This clonotype was counted at least ten times. This sequence joins TRBV18 and TRBJ1-1; possible D gene TRBD1, 6 bases. Trimming took off 3 bases at V and 7 bases at J, with 21 bases between the two ends. The CDR3 has 16 residues. Germline V gene data show CDR1 as KGHSH and CDR2 as LQKENI. The CDR3: CASSPRIGGGSFEAFF. DNA for the CDR3: TGTGCCAGCTCACCTCGTATAGGGGGGGGATCCTTTGAAGCTTTCTTT.

This clonotype was seen repeatedly, ten times or more. This chain joins TRBV11-1 and TRBJ2-5, with D unresolved. Trimming removed 4 bases at V and 1 base at J, with 10 bases between. The CDR3 has 14 residues. Germline V gene data show CDR1 as SGHAT and CDR2 as FQDESV (reference sequence). The CDR3 loop reads CASSSRRSQETQYF. CDR3 sequence (DNA): TGTGCCAGCAGCTCCCGACGGTCCCAAGAGACCCAGTACTTC.